These T cell receptor beta chains were read from a single sample in a study of T cells after yellow fever vaccination. Each CDR3 protein is one row after TCRdb ran MiXCR on the 5' RACE reads. The profile covers about 63,000 distinct CDR3 sequences, with roughly 7.3% appearing a single time and roughly a third taken by the ten largest. Sequencing used CD8+ T cells sorted from PBMCs, obtained 15 days after the yellow fever booster vaccination. Receptor source: a man aged 25 to 40 who received the YFV17D yellow fever vaccine. CDR3s include the opening cysteine and the closing phenylalanine or tryptophan. Fields, in order: D gene, J gene, V gene, clone size, CDR3 protein, CDR3 DNA. A D gene is named only where the DNA matches it firmly. Only part of the rows carry a size: once, few, many, or a class if the clone is expanded.

>NA|TRBJ2-7|TRBV14|many
CASSPLPVYEQYF
TGTGCCAGCAGCCCTCTGCCAGTCTACGAGCAGTACTTC
>TRBD2|TRBJ2-3|TRBV13|many
CASSFEREGDTQYF
TGTGCCAGCAGCTTCGAGCGGGAGGGAGATACGCAGTATTTT
>TRBD2|TRBJ2-1|TRBV7-9|NA
CASSLLAGSDNEKFF
TGTGCCAGCAGCTTACTAGCGGGCTCCGACAATGAGAAGTTCTTC
>NA|TRBJ2-1|TRBV4-3|many
CASSQGGLGDRYNEQFF
TGCGCCAGCAGCCAGGGAGGTCTAGGGGACCGATACAATGAGCAGTTCTTC
>NA|TRBJ2-5|TRBV12-3/TRBV12-4|many
CASSHPLRDGETQYF
TGTGCCAGCAGTCACCCTCTTCGGGATGGCGAGACCCAGTACTTC
>TRBD2|TRBJ2-7|TRBV7-9|many
CASSLGLAGESYEQYF
TGTGCCAGCAGCTTAGGACTAGCGGGAGAATCCTACGAGCAGTACTTC
>TRBD1|TRBJ2-5|TRBV7-2|many
CASSLIGGTGWETQYF
TGTGCCAGCAGCTTAATCGGCGGGACAGGGTGGGAGACCCAGTACTTC
>NA|TRBJ2-7|TRBV20-1|many
CSANQGGHEQYF
TGCAGTGCTAACCAGGGTGGGCACGAGCAGTACTTC
>NA|TRBJ2-7|TRBV29-1|many
CSVSTGRSYEQYF
TGCAGCGTTTCCACAGGGAGGTCCTACGAGCAGTACTTC
>NA|TRBJ2-1|TRBV7-9|many
CASSPLDRILTYNEQFF
TGTGCCAGCAGCCCCCTGGATAGAATCCTGACTTACAATGAGCAGTTCTTC
>NA|TRBJ2-7|TRBV27|many
CASAPGNLYEQYF
TGTGCCAGCGCCCCCGGGAACCTCTACGAGCAGTACTTC
>NA|TRBJ2-1|TRBV30|few
CAFNPSSYNEQFF
TGTGCCTTTAATCCTAGCTCCTACAATGAGCAGTTCTTC
>NA|TRBJ2-1|TRBV12-3/TRBV12-4|many
CASSLNPAYNEQFF
TGTGCCAGCAGTTTAAACCCAGCTTACAATGAGCAGTTCTTC
>NA|TRBJ2-2|TRBV6-5|many
CASSYEGELFF
TGTGCCAGCAGTTACGAGGGGGAGCTGTTTTTT
>NA|TRBJ1-1|TRBV7-2|many
CASSSPVGTGFYSFF
TGTGCCAGCAGCTCCCCCGTTGGGACGGGGTTCTATAGTTTCTTT
>TRBD1|TRBJ1-1|TRBV12-3/TRBV12-4|many
CASSTETGGNTEAFF
TGTGCCAGCAGTACAGAGACAGGGGGGAACACTGAAGCTTTCTTT
>NA|TRBJ2-6|TRBV24-1|NA
CATSDFGVGANVLTF
TGTGCCACCAGTGATTTTGGAGTAGGGGCCAACGTCCTGACTTTC
>NA|TRBJ1-1|TRBV4-3|many
CASSQTGRNTEAFF
TGCGCCAGCAGCCAAACAGGGAGGAACACTGAAGCTTTCTTT
>NA|TRBJ1-2|TRBV29-1|many
CSVERVNYGYTF
TGCAGCGTTGAGAGGGTCAACTATGGCTACACCTTC
>TRBD1|TRBJ1-4|TRBV6-5|many
CASSYLDRAGEKLFF
TGTGCCAGCAGTTACCTCGACAGGGCGGGTGAAAAACTGTTTTTT
>TRBD2|TRBJ2-7|TRBV15|many
CATGAGGDSYEQYF
TGTGCCACCGGAGCGGGAGGGGACTCCTACGAGCAGTACTTC
>TRBD1|TRBJ2-1|TRBV7-9|few
CASSLGAGGVNEQFF
TGTGCCAGCAGCTTAGGGGCAGGGGGTGTCAATGAGCAGTTCTTC
>NA|TRBJ1-3|TRBV20-1|NA
CSARGQENSGNTIYF
TGCAGTGCTAGAGGACAGGAAAACTCTGGAAACACCATATATTTT
>NA|TRBJ1-5|TRBV4-2|many
CASSQVAGGGPQHF
TGTGCCAGCAGCCAAGTTGCCGGGGGCGGGCCCCAGCATTTT
>NA|TRBJ2-1|TRBV20-1|NA
CSARGVGSGTHSYNEQFF
TGCAGTGCCCGAGGGGTAGGGTCGGGAACTCACTCCTACAATGAGCAGTTCTTC
>NA|TRBJ1-1|TRBV12-3/TRBV12-4|many
CASSPSRPPVWYAFF
TGTGCCAGCAGCCCCTCCCGGCCTCCGGTGTGGTATGCTTTCTTT
>TRBD2|TRBJ2-1|TRBV4-3|many
CASSHTSGDYNEQFF
TGCGCCAGCAGCCATACTAGCGGGGATTACAATGAGCAGTTCTTC
>NA|TRBJ2-2|TRBV6-1|many
CAGATRPTGELFF
TGTGCCGGCGCGACCCGCCCCACCGGGGAGCTGTTTTTT
>TRBD2|TRBJ2-1|TRBV15|many
CATRSTSGRAEEQFF
TGTGCCACCAGGTCAACTAGCGGGAGGGCCGAGGAGCAGTTCTTC
>NA|TRBJ2-1|TRBV5-1|medium-sized
CASTTGAWTGSYNEQFF
TGCGCCAGCACCACTGGGGCCTGGACTGGGTCCTACAATGAGCAGTTCTTC
>NA|TRBJ1-1|TRBV6-6|many
CASSSNAEAFF
TGTGCCAGCAGCTCCAACGCTGAAGCTTTCTTT
>NA|TRBJ2-7|TRBV2|many
CASGSRNYEQYF
TGTGCCAGCGGATCACGCAACTACGAGCAGTACTTC
>NA|TRBJ1-2|TRBV30|few
CAWSGGVGAAYGYTF
TGTGCCTGGAGCGGAGGGGTCGGGGCAGCCTATGGCTACACCTTC
>TRBD1|TRBJ2-7|TRBV28|many
CASSYRGRVYEQYF
TGTGCCAGCAGTTATAGGGGGCGAGTTTACGAGCAGTACTTC
>TRBD2|TRBJ2-1|TRBV6-4|many
CASSITSGEPYNEQFF
TGTGCCAGCAGTATCACTAGCGGGGAGCCGTACAATGAGCAGTTCTTC
>NA|TRBJ2-2|TRBV4-3|many
CASSQDGRTGELFF
TGCGCCAGCAGCCAAGATGGCCGCACCGGGGAGCTGTTTTTT
>TRBD2|TRBJ2-7|TRBV11-2|many
CASSFSGTYEQYF
TGTGCCAGCAGCTTCAGCGGGACTTACGAGCAGTACTTC
>TRBD2|TRBJ2-5|TRBV20-1|NA
CSASTSGSRETQYF
TGCAGTGCGTCGACTAGCGGGAGCCGGGAGACCCAGTACTTC
>TRBD1|TRBJ2-7|TRBV2|many
CASARDRAYEQYF
TGTGCCAGCGCCCGGGACAGGGCCTACGAGCAGTACTTC
>TRBD2|TRBJ2-1|TRBV6-2/TRBV6-3|many
CASGRRSGSSYNEQFF
TGTGCCAGCGGCCGCCGGAGCGGGAGCTCCTACAATGAGCAGTTCTTC
>TRBD1|TRBJ1-2|TRBV7-2|NA
CASSFGTGSYGYTF
TGTGCCAGCAGCTTTGGGACAGGGTCTTATGGCTACACCTTC
>TRBD2|TRBJ2-1|TRBV7-6|NA
CASRLAGPNEQFF
TGTGCCAGCAGACTAGCGGGGCCCAATGAGCAGTTCTTC
>TRBD1|TRBJ1-1|TRBV10-2|many
CATGGGTDTEAFF
TGCGCCACGGGGGGGGGGACAGACACTGAAGCTTTCTTT
>NA|TRBJ2-3|TRBV2|many
CASRRTVAHTDTQYF
TGTGCCAGCAGGAGGACGGTGGCGCACACAGATACGCAGTATTTT
>TRBD2|TRBJ2-7|TRBV29-1|many
CSVEVWGRAGVEQYF
TGCAGCGTTGAGGTTTGGGGGAGGGCCGGTGTGGAGCAGTACTTC
>TRBD2|TRBJ2-1|TRBV18|few
CASSAYPAGEGNEQFF
TGTGCCAGCTCGGCATACCCAGCGGGAGAGGGCAATGAGCAGTTCTTC
>TRBD2|TRBJ2-3|TRBV3-1|few
CASSNDRTSGIEWGTDTQYF
TGTGCCAGCAGCAACGACCGGACTAGCGGGATTGAATGGGGTACAGATACGCAGTATTTT
>TRBD2|TRBJ2-7|TRBV30|NA
CAWSPLMLAGEYYEQYF
TGTGCCTGGAGCCCTCTGATGCTAGCGGGAGAGTACTACGAGCAGTACTTC
>NA|TRBJ2-5|TRBV7-9|many
CASSFLETQYF
TGTGCCAGCAGCTTTTTGGAGACCCAGTACTTC
>NA|TRBJ2-1|TRBV4-3|many
CASSQDLPGFYNEQFF
TGCGCCAGCAGCCAAGATCTTCCGGGTTTCTACAATGAGCAGTTCTTC
>TRBD1|TRBJ2-1|TRBV7-9|few
CASSNRGASSYNEQFF
TGTGCCAGCAGCAACAGGGGGGCGAGCTCCTACAATGAGCAGTTCTTC
>TRBD2|TRBJ2-7|TRBV5-1|many
CASSLTPGLAGVGEQYF
TGCGCCAGCAGCTTAACTCCTGGGCTAGCGGGAGTGGGAGAGCAGTACTTC
>TRBD2|TRBJ2-1|TRBV27|many
CASSPFVAGGIGEQFF
TGTGCCAGCAGTCCGTTCGTAGCGGGAGGAATTGGGGAGCAGTTCTTC
>NA|TRBJ2-3|TRBV7-6|many
CASSLEIGVVGVNSDTQYF
TGTGCCAGCAGCTTAGAGATCGGAGTAGTAGGGGTAAATTCAGATACGCAGTATTTT
>TRBD2|TRBJ2-2|TRBV20-1|many
CSARFPFSGTNTGELFF
TGCAGTGCTAGATTCCCCTTTAGCGGGACGAACACCGGGGAGCTGTTTTTT
>NA|TRBJ1-5|TRBV5-6|NA
CASSLGGRGYQPQHF
TGTGCCAGCAGCTTGGGGGGGAGGGGATATCAGCCCCAGCATTTT
>NA|TRBJ2-2|TRBV29-1|many
CSVANGDTGELFF
TGCAGCGTTGCTAATGGGGATACCGGGGAGCTGTTTTTT